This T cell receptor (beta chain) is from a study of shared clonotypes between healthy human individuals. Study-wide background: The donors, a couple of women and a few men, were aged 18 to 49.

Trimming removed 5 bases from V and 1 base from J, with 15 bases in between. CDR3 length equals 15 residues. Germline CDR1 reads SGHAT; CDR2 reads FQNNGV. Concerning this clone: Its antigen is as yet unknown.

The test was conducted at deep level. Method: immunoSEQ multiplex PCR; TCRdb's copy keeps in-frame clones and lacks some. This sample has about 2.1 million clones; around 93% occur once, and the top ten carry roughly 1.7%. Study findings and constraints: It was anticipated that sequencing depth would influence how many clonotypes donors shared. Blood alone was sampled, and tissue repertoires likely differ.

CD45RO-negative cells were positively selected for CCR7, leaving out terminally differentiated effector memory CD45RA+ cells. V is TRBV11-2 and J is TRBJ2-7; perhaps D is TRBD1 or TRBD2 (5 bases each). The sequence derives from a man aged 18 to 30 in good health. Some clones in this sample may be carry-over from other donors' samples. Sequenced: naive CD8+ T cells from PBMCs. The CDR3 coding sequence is TGTGCCAGCAGCCTTATAGGGACCTCATCCTACGAGCAGTACTTC. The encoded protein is CASSLIGTSSYEQYF.